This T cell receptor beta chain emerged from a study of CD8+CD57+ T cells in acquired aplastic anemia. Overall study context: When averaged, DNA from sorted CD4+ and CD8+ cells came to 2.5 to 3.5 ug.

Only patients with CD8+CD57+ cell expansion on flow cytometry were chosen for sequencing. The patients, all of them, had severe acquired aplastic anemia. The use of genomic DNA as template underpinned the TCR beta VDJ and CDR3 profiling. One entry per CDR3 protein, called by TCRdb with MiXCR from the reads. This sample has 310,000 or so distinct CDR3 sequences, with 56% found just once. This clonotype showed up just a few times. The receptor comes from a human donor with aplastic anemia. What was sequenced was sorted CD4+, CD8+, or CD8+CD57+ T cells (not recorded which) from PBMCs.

DNA for the CDR3: TGTGCCAGCAGCTTAGCGCGGCTCGGTAGCAATCAGCCCCAGCATTTT. Encoded protein: CASSLARLGSNQPQHF. The chain carries TRBV7-8 and TRBJ1-5; D gene unclear. Trimming shortened V by 0 bases and J by 0 bases, and 9 bases separated the two germline ends. Germline V gene sequence: CDR1 SGHVS, CDR2 FQNEAQ. This CDR3 contains 16 residues.